Listed below are T cell receptor beta chains from one sample, sequenced in a study of human T cells and chemical hapten exposure. One entry per CDR3 protein, called by TCRdb with MiXCR from the RACE reads. The data hold under 130,000 distinct CDR3 sequences, with 30% to 35% observed a single time. Source: whole blood, taken in connection with sensitization to the hapten diphenylcyclopropenone (DPC). Source of these receptors: a man aged 35-49 years with alopecia areata. Some clones in this sample may be carry-over from other donors' samples. CDR3s include the opening cysteine and the closing phenylalanine or tryptophan. Each record gives: V gene, CDR3 length, J gene, clone size, D gene, CDR3 protein, CDR3 DNA. The D gene is left open where the match is weak. Not every row has a clone size; where given, it reads once, few, many or a size class.

>TRBV7-2|15|TRBJ2-3|-|TRBD2
CASSLAAGGPDTQYF
TGTGCCAGCAGCTTAGCGGCGGGAGGGCCAGATACGCAGTATTTT
>TRBV7-2|14|TRBJ2-5|few|TRBD1
CASSLNRGRGTQYF
TGTGCCAGCAGCTTAAACAGGGGTCGTGGGACCCAGTACTTC
>TRBV2|11|TRBJ1-2|once|-
CASNDHYGYTF
TGTGCCAGCAACGACCATTATGGCTACACCTTC
>TRBV6-4|13|TRBJ2-3|-|TRBD2
CARRLAGGDTQYF
TGTGCCAGGAGACTAGCGGGAGGAGATACGCAGTATTTT
>TRBV9|12|TRBJ2-5|few|-
CASSDGVETQYF
TGTGCCAGCAGCGATGGAGTCGAGACCCAGTACTTC
>TRBV18|15|TRBJ1-6|few|TRBD1
CASSPGQGNNSPLHF
TGTGCCAGCTCACCGGGACAGGGGAATAATTCACCCCTCCACTTT
>TRBV6-1|12|TRBJ2-1|-|-
CASSESWGEQFF
TGTGCCAGCAGTGAATCTTGGGGTGAGCAGTTCTTC
>TRBV19|15|TRBJ2-1|-|TRBD2
CASSILAGDLNEQFF
TGTGCCAGTAGTATTTTGGCGGGAGATCTGAATGAGCAGTTCTTC
>TRBV19|15|TRBJ2-6|-|-
CASSPQSSGANVLTF
TGTGCCAGTAGTCCCCAGAGCTCTGGGGCCAACGTCCTGACTTTC
>TRBV5-5|14|TRBJ2-3|few|-
CASSRGTLTDTQYF
TGTGCCAGCAGCCGGGGGACTTTAACAGATACGCAGTATTTT
>TRBV27|15|TRBJ2-7|-|-
CASSLVAVSSYEQYF
TGTGCCAGCAGTTTAGTCGCCGTCTCCTCCTACGAGCAGTACTTC
>TRBV7-2|15|TRBJ2-5|few|TRBD2
CASSDRTSSQETQYF
TGTGCCAGCAGCGACCGGACTAGCTCTCAGGAGACCCAGTACTTC
>TRBV10-3|13|TRBJ1-3|-|-
CAIRSRVGNTIYF
TGTGCCATCAGAAGTCGAGTCGGAAACACCATATATTTT
>TRBV10-3|14|TRBJ2-5|many|-
CAISEGVRGETQYF
TGTGCCATCAGTGAGGGGGTGAGAGGAGAGACCCAGTACTTC
>TRBV5-1|15|TRBJ2-3|-|-
CASSLEGGPTDTQYF
TGCGCCAGCAGCTTGGAAGGTGGGCCTACAGATACGCAGTATTTT
>TRBV28|15|TRBJ2-7|-|-
CASSPGSQRYTEQYF
TGTGCCAGCTCCCCGGGGAGCCAGCGATATACCGAGCAGTACTTC
>TRBV16|14|TRBJ2-7|few|-
CASSPRSPSQEQYF
TGTGCCAGCAGCCCCAGATCCCCCAGTCAAGAGCAGTACTTC
>TRBV6-5|18|TRBJ2-1|-|TRBD2
CASSPISWTSGSRDEQFF
TGTGCCAGCAGCCCAATCAGCTGGACTAGCGGGAGCAGGGATGAGCAGTTCTTC
>TRBV6-2/TRBV6-3|15|TRBJ1-2|few|-
CASSYFHRDNYGYTF
TGTGCCAGCAGTTACTTCCACCGGGACAACTATGGCTACACCTTC
>TRBV20-1|14|TRBJ2-1|-|TRBD2
CSVRSGSSYNEQFF
TGCAGTGTTCGGAGCGGGAGCTCCTACAATGAGCAGTTCTTC
>TRBV28|16|TRBJ2-1|-|TRBD2
CASSSGGSSSYNEQFF
TGTGCCAGCAGTTCGGGGGGAAGCTCCTCCTACAATGAGCAGTTCTTC
>TRBV28|15|TRBJ2-3|-|-
CASVGMGGITDTQYF
TGTGCCAGCGTCGGTATGGGGGGCATCACAGATACGCAGTATTTT